Listed below are T cell receptor beta chains from one sample, sequenced in a study of PD-1 blockade in classical Hodgkin lymphoma. Method: immunoSEQ multiplex PCR; TCRdb's copy keeps in-frame clones and lacks some. Of over 70,000 clones listed, approximately 90% are singletons. Sequenced material: peripheral blood mononuclear cells (PBMCs), taken before the fourth cycle of nivolumab. The receptors derive from a human donor with classical Hodgkin lymphoma. The CDR3 runs from the conserved cysteine through the conserved F or W. A D gene is named only where the DNA matches it firmly. Clone size is given for some rows only: seen once, a few or many times, or a class if the clone is expanded.

j_call: TRBJ1-4
d_call: -
v_call: TRBV4-3
clone_size: once
cdr3_nt: TGCGCCAGCAGCCAAGGGGGGCAGGGTGGTGAAAAACTGTTTTTT
cdr3_aa: CASSQGGQGGEKLFF

j_call: TRBJ1-1
d_call: TRBD1
v_call: TRBV7-8
clone_size: once
cdr3_nt: TGTGCCAGCAGCTTAGTGACACAGGGGGAGAACACTGAAGCTTTCTTT
cdr3_aa: CASSLVTQGENTEAFF

j_call: TRBJ2-7
d_call: -
v_call: TRBV4-2
clone_size: -
cdr3_nt: TGTGCCAGCAGCCAAGAAGGTACCGTCTCCTACGAGCAGTACTTC
cdr3_aa: CASSQEGTVSYEQYF

j_call: TRBJ1-2
d_call: -
v_call: TRBV4-1
clone_size: -
cdr3_nt: TGCGCCAGCAGCCAAGGGGGTTTGGGCTATGGCTACACCTTC
cdr3_aa: CASSQGGLGYGYTF

j_call: TRBJ1-1
d_call: -
v_call: TRBV7-2
clone_size: few
cdr3_nt: TGTGCCAGCAGCCCCTCGGTGGGTTCGGCGTTGGAAGCTTTCTTT
cdr3_aa: CASSPSVGSALEAFF

j_call: TRBJ2-7
d_call: -
v_call: TRBV6-5
clone_size: few
cdr3_nt: TGTGCCAGCAGTTACGGCCGAGGAAGCTACGAGCAGTACTTC
cdr3_aa: CASSYGRGSYEQYF

j_call: TRBJ2-3
d_call: TRBD2
v_call: TRBV7-3
clone_size: -
cdr3_nt: TGTGCCAGCAGCTCGACTAGCGGGGGGACCACAGATACGCAGTATTTT
cdr3_aa: CASSSTSGGTTDTQYF

j_call: TRBJ1-2
d_call: -
v_call: TRBV15
clone_size: -
cdr3_nt: TGTGCCACTGACCCGGGGGCCGGCTATGGCTACACCTTC
cdr3_aa: CATDPGAGYGYTF

j_call: TRBJ1-2
d_call: -
v_call: TRBV4-3
clone_size: -
cdr3_nt: TGCGCCAGCAGCCAAGACGGATTTTCCGGGCGTTATGGCTACACCTTC
cdr3_aa: CASSQDGFSGRYGYTF

j_call: TRBJ1-1
d_call: TRBD1
v_call: TRBV10-2
clone_size: -
cdr3_nt: TGCGCCAGCGGGGACAGGGGCATGAACACTGAAGCTTTCTTT
cdr3_aa: CASGDRGMNTEAFF

j_call: TRBJ1-1
d_call: -
v_call: TRBV30
clone_size: -
cdr3_nt: TGTGCCTGGGAAGACAGCGGCCGAATTGAAGCTTTCTTT
cdr3_aa: CAWEDSGRIEAFF

j_call: TRBJ1-5
d_call: -
v_call: TRBV19
clone_size: once
cdr3_nt: TGTGCCAGTAGTATCGCGGACAATCAGCCCCAGCATTTT
cdr3_aa: CASSIADNQPQHF

j_call: TRBJ2-7
d_call: -
v_call: TRBV4-1
clone_size: -
cdr3_nt: TGCGCCAGCAGCCCCCCCCAGGGGATAAACGAGCAGTACTTC
cdr3_aa: CASSPPQGINEQYF

j_call: TRBJ1-2
d_call: -
v_call: TRBV7-9
clone_size: -
cdr3_nt: TGTGCCAGCAGCTTTCTGGCAGGGTCCTATGGCTACACCTTC
cdr3_aa: CASSFLAGSYGYTF

j_call: TRBJ1-1
d_call: -
v_call: TRBV4-3
clone_size: -
cdr3_nt: TGCGCCAGCAGCCAAAGGACCTCGCGTGAAGCTTTCTTT
cdr3_aa: CASSQRTSREAFF

j_call: TRBJ1-2
d_call: -
v_call: TRBV30
clone_size: -
cdr3_nt: TGTGCCTGGTCACAGGGCGGCTACACCTTC
cdr3_aa: CAWSQGGYTF

j_call: TRBJ2-3
d_call: TRBD2
v_call: TRBV5-1
clone_size: -
cdr3_nt: TGCGCCAGCAGCTTGGGAGGCGGGACTAGGACAGATACGCAGTATTTT
cdr3_aa: CASSLGGGTRTDTQYF

j_call: TRBJ2-2
d_call: -
v_call: TRBV11-3
clone_size: -
cdr3_nt: TGTGCCAGCAGCCGCACAGCGTTCGCGAACACCGGGGAGCTGTTTTTT
cdr3_aa: CASSRTAFANTGELFF

j_call: TRBJ2-1
d_call: TRBD2
v_call: TRBV27
clone_size: -
cdr3_nt: TGTGCCAGCAGTTGGCTAGCGGGGGGCAAAAGCTCCTACAATGAGCAGTTCTTC
cdr3_aa: CASSWLAGGKSSYNEQFF

j_call: TRBJ1-1
d_call: -
v_call: TRBV6-6
clone_size: -
cdr3_nt: TGTGCCAGCAGTTACGGCCGAAACACTGAAGCTTTCTTT
cdr3_aa: CASSYGRNTEAFF

j_call: TRBJ2-1
d_call: TRBD1
v_call: TRBV7-9
clone_size: -
cdr3_nt: TGTGCCAGCAGCAACAGGGGACGCCTTTACAATGAGCAGTTCTTC
cdr3_aa: CASSNRGRLYNEQFF

j_call: TRBJ1-3
d_call: -
v_call: TRBV18
clone_size: -
cdr3_nt: TGTGCCAGCTCACCACCGTTTCAGGGCGGAAACACCATATATTTT
cdr3_aa: CASSPPFQGGNTIYF

j_call: TRBJ2-3
d_call: -
v_call: TRBV15
clone_size: -
cdr3_nt: TGTGCCACCAGCAGAGGGGGAGATACGCAGTATTTT
cdr3_aa: CATSRGGDTQYF

j_call: TRBJ1-1
d_call: -
v_call: TRBV28
clone_size: few
cdr3_nt: TGTGCCAGCAGAATGAACACTGAAGCTTTCTTT
cdr3_aa: CASRMNTEAFF

j_call: TRBJ2-3
d_call: -
v_call: TRBV19
clone_size: -
cdr3_nt: TGTGCCAGTACCCTTCGGGTAGCGGAATACACAGATACGCAGTATTTT
cdr3_aa: CASTLRVAEYTDTQYF

j_call: TRBJ2-5
d_call: TRBD2
v_call: TRBV11-2
clone_size: -
cdr3_nt: TGTGCCAGCAGCTTAGAGGGGGCTAGCGGGGAGACCCAGTACTTC
cdr3_aa: CASSLEGASGETQYF

j_call: TRBJ1-1
d_call: -
v_call: TRBV7-2
clone_size: -
cdr3_nt: TGTGCCAGCAGCTTACCCCGCACCGGTGAAGCTTTCTTT
cdr3_aa: CASSLPRTGEAFF

j_call: TRBJ1-3
d_call: TRBD1
v_call: TRBV28
clone_size: -
cdr3_nt: TGTGCCAGCTACACACACGGACAGGTTCGTGATTTT
cdr3_aa: CASYTHGQVRDF

j_call: TRBJ2-2
d_call: TRBD2
v_call: TRBV10-3
clone_size: -
cdr3_nt: TGTGCCATCAGTGATACAGTGGCTAGCGGCGATGCGAACACCGGGGAGCTGTTTTTT
cdr3_aa: CAISDTVASGDANTGELFF

j_call: TRBJ1-4
d_call: -
v_call: TRBV6-6
clone_size: once
cdr3_nt: TGTGCCAGCAGTTTCGGGTCACTAGGCGAAAAACTGTTTTTT
cdr3_aa: CASSFGSLGEKLFF

j_call: TRBJ2-3
d_call: TRBD2
v_call: TRBV7-2
clone_size: -
cdr3_nt: TGTGCCAGCAGACTAGCGGGAACAGATACGCAGTATTTT
cdr3_aa: CASRLAGTDTQYF

j_call: TRBJ2-5
d_call: -
v_call: TRBV27
clone_size: once
cdr3_nt: TGTGCCAGCAGTTTATTGGGGGGACAAGAGACCCAGTACTTC
cdr3_aa: CASSLLGGQETQYF

j_call: TRBJ2-3
d_call: -
v_call: TRBV13
clone_size: -
cdr3_nt: TGTGCCAGCAGCTTAAATGGCGGAAGCACAGATACGCAGTATTTT
cdr3_aa: CASSLNGGSTDTQYF

j_call: TRBJ2-1
d_call: -
v_call: TRBV5-4
clone_size: -
cdr3_nt: TGTGCCAGCAGCTTGAGTAGGGGCGTAGGCAATGAGCAGTTCTTC
cdr3_aa: CASSLSRGVGNEQFF

j_call: TRBJ1-4
d_call: TRBD1
v_call: TRBV30
clone_size: -
cdr3_nt: TGTGCCTGGAAGACAGGGGTAGCAACTAATGAAAAACTGTTTTTT
cdr3_aa: CAWKTGVATNEKLFF

j_call: TRBJ2-1
d_call: TRBD1
v_call: TRBV15
clone_size: -
cdr3_nt: TGTGCCACCAGCACCGGGACAGGGGGCCACAATGAGCAGTTCTTC
cdr3_aa: CATSTGTGGHNEQFF

j_call: TRBJ2-1
d_call: -
v_call: TRBV19
clone_size: -
cdr3_nt: TGTGCCAGTACCGACGACGGGAGCTCCTACAATGAGCAGTTCTTC
cdr3_aa: CASTDDGSSYNEQFF

j_call: TRBJ1-5
d_call: -
v_call: TRBV6-5
clone_size: -
cdr3_nt: TGTGCCAGCAAACGGGGTGAGGGCAATCAGCCCCAGCATTTT
cdr3_aa: CASKRGEGNQPQHF

j_call: TRBJ1-2
d_call: -
v_call: TRBV7-2
clone_size: -
cdr3_nt: TGTGCCAGCAGCTTAGAAGGGTCGGCGGCAGGCCCTTTCTTC
cdr3_aa: CASSLEGSAAGPFF

j_call: TRBJ2-1
d_call: -
v_call: TRBV11-3
clone_size: -
cdr3_nt: TGTGCCAGCAGCGAAGAAGGACAGTCCTACAATGAGCAGTTCTTC
cdr3_aa: CASSEEGQSYNEQFF

j_call: TRBJ2-2
d_call: -
v_call: TRBV28
clone_size: -
cdr3_nt: TGTGCCAGCAGCTTAAGTGCCGGGGAGCTGTTTTTT
cdr3_aa: CASSLSAGELFF

j_call: TRBJ1-2
d_call: -
v_call: TRBV5-6
clone_size: -
cdr3_nt: TGTGCCAGCAGCCAGACAGATGTGGACTATGGCTACACCTTC
cdr3_aa: CASSQTDVDYGYTF

j_call: TRBJ2-7
d_call: TRBD1
v_call: TRBV9
clone_size: -
cdr3_nt: TGTGCCAGCAGCCCGGGACAGAACTCCTACGAGCAGTACTTC
cdr3_aa: CASSPGQNSYEQYF

j_call: TRBJ1-6
d_call: -
v_call: TRBV2
clone_size: -
cdr3_nt: TGTGCCAGCAGTTCGGACAGTGTCTATAATTCACCCCTCCACTTT
cdr3_aa: CASSSDSVYNSPLHF

j_call: TRBJ2-7
d_call: -
v_call: TRBV10-3
clone_size: -
cdr3_nt: TGTGCCATCACCCGGGGAGTAGAGGACGAGCAGTACTTC
cdr3_aa: CAITRGVEDEQYF

j_call: TRBJ1-2
d_call: -
v_call: TRBV6-5
clone_size: -
cdr3_nt: TGTGCCACACAAACTGACAGGTGGGGCTACACCTTC
cdr3_aa: CATQTDRWGYTF

j_call: TRBJ2-7
d_call: -
v_call: TRBV6-5
clone_size: once
cdr3_nt: TGTGCCAGCAGTCCCCCACTCCGAGGGGCGTACGAGCAGTACTTC
cdr3_aa: CASSPPLRGAYEQYF

j_call: TRBJ1-6
d_call: -
v_call: TRBV27
clone_size: few
cdr3_nt: TGTGCCAGCAGTTTATTAGGCTCACCCCTCCACTTT
cdr3_aa: CASSLLGSPLHF

j_call: TRBJ1-3
d_call: -
v_call: TRBV5-4
clone_size: -
cdr3_nt: TGTGCCAGCAGCTTGTCGAATCTAAGGGGCTTGTCAGAATACACCATATATTTT
cdr3_aa: CASSLSNLRGLSEYTIYF